These 4 T cell receptor beta chains share one sample of origin, sequenced in a study of Graves' ophthalmopathy and Graves' hyperthyroidism. Beta-chain TCR CDR3 regions were amplified from RNA transcripts. The library came from an HTBI-primed first-round RT-PCR and a second-round multiplex PCR. MiXCR, run by TCRdb on the multiplex PCR reads, gives a single entry per CDR3 protein. The data contain about 200,000 distinct CDR3 sequences, around 30% of them singletons. Sequencing used peripheral blood. These receptors were collected from a man in his forties or fifties with Graves' ophthalmopathy.

This clonotype was seen at least ten times. The chain employs TRBV5-1 and TRBJ2-5; tentative D call: TRBD2 (6 bases). The CDR3 spans 15 residues. V was trimmed by 6 bases and J by 1 base, leaving 16 bases between them. Germline values: CDR1 SGHRS, CDR2 YFSETQ. The chain's CDR3 is CASMGGIYPQETQYF. CDR3 nucleotide sequence: TGCGCCAGCATGGGAGGAATATACCCCCAAGAGACCCAGTACTTC.

This sequence joins TRBV4-1 and TRBJ1-6, with D perhaps TRBD1 (5 bases). V was pared by 4 bases and J by 0 bases, with 13 bases between. From germline, CDR1 is MGHRA and CDR2 YSYEKL. CDR3 size: 17 residues. Here the CDR3 DNA reads TGCGCCAGCAGCCCAGGTGGGGCCAGCTCCTATAATTCACCCCTCCACTTT. Translating gives CASSPGGASSYNSPLHF.

This clonotype was seen ten or more times. The rearrangement uses TRBV11-2 and TRBJ1-3; 7 bases match TRBD1. This CDR3 comprises 15 residues. The V gene end was trimmed by 4 bases and the J gene end by 6 bases; junction bases not matched to a gene: 9. Germline CDR1 and CDR2: SGHAT and FQNNGV. The CDR3 loop is CASSSTGALLNTIYF. CDR3 nucleotides: TGTGCCAGCAGCTCAACAGGGGCCTTATTAAACACCATATATTTT.

This clonotype was detected many times. DNA for the CDR3: TGTGCCAGCAGTTCCTCCCGGGATCTTACCCGGAATTCACCCCTCCACTTT. Translating it yields CASSSSRDLTRNSPLHF. This chain connects TRBV27 to TRBJ1-6; no clear D. The V end lost 4 bases, the J end lost 7 bases, and 20 bases lay between the germline ends. Germline CDR1 reads MNHEY; CDR2 reads SMNVEV (reference sequence). The CDR3 extends over 17 amino acids.